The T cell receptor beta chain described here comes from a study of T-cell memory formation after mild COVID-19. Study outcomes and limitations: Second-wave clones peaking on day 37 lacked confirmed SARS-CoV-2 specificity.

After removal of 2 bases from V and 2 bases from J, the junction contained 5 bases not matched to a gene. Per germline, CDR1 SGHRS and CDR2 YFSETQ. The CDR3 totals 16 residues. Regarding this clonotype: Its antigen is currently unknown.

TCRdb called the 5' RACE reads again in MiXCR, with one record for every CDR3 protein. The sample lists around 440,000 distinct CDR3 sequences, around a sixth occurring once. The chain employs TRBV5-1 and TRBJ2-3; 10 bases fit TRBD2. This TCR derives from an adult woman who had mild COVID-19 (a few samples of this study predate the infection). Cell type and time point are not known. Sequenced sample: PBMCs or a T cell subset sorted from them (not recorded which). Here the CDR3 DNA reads TGCGCCAGCAGCTTCGGACTAGCGGCCAACACAGATACGCAGTATTTT. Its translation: CASSFGLAANTDTQYF.